The 5 T cell receptor beta chains listed next were all sequenced from one sample in a study of T cells after somatic rescue of genetic block. TCRdb's table, derived via immunoSEQ multiplex PCR, lists solely in-frame clones and lacks some. Seen here are 65,000 to 70,000 clones, 90% to 95% observed once, and the top ten hold about 3%. The specimen was peripheral blood mononuclear cells (PBMCs). The receptor source for this set is a man aged 40-49 years.

The chain combines TRBV10-2 with TRBJ2-4; 8 bases line up with TRBD1. Germline V gene lookup returns CDR1 WSHSY and CDR2 SAAADI. There are 13 residues in the CDR3. The junction had 5 bases not matched to a gene; V was cut back by 7 bases and J by 6 bases. The CDR3 region is CASTGQGGNIQYF. The CDR3 DNA follows: TGCGCCAGCACCGGACAGGGTGGAAACATTCAGTACTTC.

The V gene is TRBV19, the J gene TRBJ1-6; D possibly corresponds to TRBD1 (5 bases). The CDR3 length is 16 residues. V dropped 9 bases and J dropped 5 bases, with 20 bases sitting between them. Germline V gene lookup returns CDR1 LNHDA and CDR2 SQIVND (reference sequence). The CDR3 region is CASQSLGTGHNSPLHF. For the CDR3, the DNA is TGTGCCAGCCAATCCCTCGGGACGGGACATAATTCACCCCTCCACTTT.

This clone was seen a single time. The genes are TRBV4-2 and TRBJ1-6; D is uncertain. The germline CDR1 and CDR2 sequences are LGHNA and YNFKEQ. The length of the CDR3 is 16 residues. Trimming took off 4 bases at V and 0 bases at J, with 10 bases between the two ends. The CDR3 DNA sequence: TGTGCCAGCAGCCGACTCGAGGGCTCCTATAATTCACCCCTCCACTTT. Translated, it gives CASSRLEGSYNSPLHF.

This CDR3 is CASSQGQGRTTDTQYF. The CDR3 nucleotides read TGTGCCAGCAGCCAGGGACAGGGAAGAACCACAGATACGCAGTATTTT. This chain connects TRBV11-2 to TRBJ2-3; 9 positions match TRBD1. Germline V CDR1 and CDR2: SGHAT, FQNNGV. The CDR3 length is 16 residues. The ends lost 5 bases at V and 2 bases at J; junction bases unmatched: 8.

The chain recombines TRBV28 with TRBJ2-1; 12 bases line up with TRBD2. CDR3 length equals 17 residues. V lost 5 bases, J lost 2 bases, and 7 bases stayed unmatched. Germline V gene data show CDR1 as MDHEN and CDR2 as SYDVKM. CDR3 amino acids: CASSNGLAGRAYNEQFF. Here the CDR3 DNA reads TGTGCCAGCAGTAACGGACTAGCGGGACGCGCCTACAATGAGCAGTTCTTC. Full variable domain (missing parts from reference TRBV28 and TRBJ2-1): DVKVTQSSRYLVKRTGEKVFLECVQDMDHENMFWYRQDPGLGLRLIYFSYDVKMKEKGDIPEGYSVSREKKERFSLILESASTNQTSMYLCASSNGLAGRAYNEQFFGPGTRLTVL.